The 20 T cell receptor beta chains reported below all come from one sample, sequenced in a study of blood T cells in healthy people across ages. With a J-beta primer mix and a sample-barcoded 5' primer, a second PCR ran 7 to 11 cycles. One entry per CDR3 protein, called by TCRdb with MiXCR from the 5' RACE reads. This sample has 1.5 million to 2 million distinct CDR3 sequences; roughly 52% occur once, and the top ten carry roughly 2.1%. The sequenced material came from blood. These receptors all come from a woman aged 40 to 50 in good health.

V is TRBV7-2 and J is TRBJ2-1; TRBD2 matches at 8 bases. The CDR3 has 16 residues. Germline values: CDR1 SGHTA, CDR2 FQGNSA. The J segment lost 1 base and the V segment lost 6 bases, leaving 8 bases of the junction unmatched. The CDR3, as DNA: TGTGCCAGCAGTAGAGACGGGGGGGCGTCCTACAATGAGCAGTTCTTC. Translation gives CASSRDGGASYNEQFF.

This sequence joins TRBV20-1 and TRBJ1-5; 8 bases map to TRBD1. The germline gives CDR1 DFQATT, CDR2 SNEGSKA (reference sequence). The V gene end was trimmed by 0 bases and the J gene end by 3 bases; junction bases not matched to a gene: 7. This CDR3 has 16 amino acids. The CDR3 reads CSARDPDRVDNQPQHF. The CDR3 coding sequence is TGCAGTGCTAGAGATCCGGACAGGGTAGACAATCAGCCCCAGCATTTT.

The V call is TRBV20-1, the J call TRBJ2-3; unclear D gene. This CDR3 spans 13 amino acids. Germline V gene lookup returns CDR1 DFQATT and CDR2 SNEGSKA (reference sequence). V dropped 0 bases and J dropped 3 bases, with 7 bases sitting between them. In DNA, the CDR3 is TGCAGTGCTAGAGATTCCCATACAGATACGCAGTATTTT. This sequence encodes CSARDSHTDTQYF.

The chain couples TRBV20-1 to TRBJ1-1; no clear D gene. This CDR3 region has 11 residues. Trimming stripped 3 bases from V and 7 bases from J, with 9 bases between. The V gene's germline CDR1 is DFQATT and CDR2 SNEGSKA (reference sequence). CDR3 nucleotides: TGCAGTGCTAGGCCGGACCTTGAAGCTTTCTTT. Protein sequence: CSARPDLEAFF.

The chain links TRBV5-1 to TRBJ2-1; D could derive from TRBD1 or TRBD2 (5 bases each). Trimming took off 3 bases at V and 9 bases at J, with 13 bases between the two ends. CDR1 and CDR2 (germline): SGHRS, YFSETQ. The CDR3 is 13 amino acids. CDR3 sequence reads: CASSCAGSTEQFF. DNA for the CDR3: TGCGCCAGCAGCTGTGCAGGGAGCACTGAGCAGTTCTTC.

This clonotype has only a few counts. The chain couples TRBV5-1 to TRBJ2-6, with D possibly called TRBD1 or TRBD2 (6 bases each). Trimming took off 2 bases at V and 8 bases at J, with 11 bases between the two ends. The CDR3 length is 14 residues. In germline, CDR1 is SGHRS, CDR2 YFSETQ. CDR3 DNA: TGCGCCAGCAGCTTAGTAGGGGGGTCCAACGTCCTGACTTTC. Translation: CASSLVGGSNVLTF.

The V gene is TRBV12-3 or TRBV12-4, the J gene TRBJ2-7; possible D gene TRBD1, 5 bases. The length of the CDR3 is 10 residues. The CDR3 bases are TGTGGCGACAGTCTGGGGGAGCAGTACTTC. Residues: CGDSLGEQYF.

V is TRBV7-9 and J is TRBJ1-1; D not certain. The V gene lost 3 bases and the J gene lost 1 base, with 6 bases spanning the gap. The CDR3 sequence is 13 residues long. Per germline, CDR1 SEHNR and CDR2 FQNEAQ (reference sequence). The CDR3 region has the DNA TGTGCCAGCAGCTTCCAGCCGAACACTGAAGCTTTCTTT. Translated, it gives CASSFQPNTEAFF.

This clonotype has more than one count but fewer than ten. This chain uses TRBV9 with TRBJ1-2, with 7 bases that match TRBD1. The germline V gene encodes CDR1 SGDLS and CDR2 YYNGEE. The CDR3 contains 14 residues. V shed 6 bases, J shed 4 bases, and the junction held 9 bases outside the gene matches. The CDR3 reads CASTLTGQGYGYTF. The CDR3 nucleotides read TGTGCCAGCACCCTGACAGGGCAAGGCTATGGCTACACCTTC.

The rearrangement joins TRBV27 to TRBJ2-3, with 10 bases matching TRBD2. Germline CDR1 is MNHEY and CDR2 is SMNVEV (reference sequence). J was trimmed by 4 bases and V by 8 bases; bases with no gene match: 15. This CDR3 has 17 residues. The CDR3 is CASERRTGSGGPDTQYF. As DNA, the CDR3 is TGTGCCAGCGAAAGGAGGACAGGTAGCGGGGGGCCAGATACGCAGTATTTT.

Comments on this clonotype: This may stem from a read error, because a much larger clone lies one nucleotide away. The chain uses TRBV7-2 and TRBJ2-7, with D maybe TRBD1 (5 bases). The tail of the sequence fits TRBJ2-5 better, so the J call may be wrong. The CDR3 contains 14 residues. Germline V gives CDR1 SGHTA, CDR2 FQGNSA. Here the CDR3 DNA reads TGTGCCAGCAGCGTAGGGGCAGTAAAAGAGACCCAGTACTTC. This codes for CASSVGAVKETQYF.

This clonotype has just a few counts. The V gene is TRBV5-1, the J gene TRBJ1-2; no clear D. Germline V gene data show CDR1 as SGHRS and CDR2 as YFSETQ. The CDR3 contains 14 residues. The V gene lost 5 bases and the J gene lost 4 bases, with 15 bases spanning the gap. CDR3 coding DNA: TGCGCCAGCAGTTATGACGGCCAGTCCTATGGCTACACCTTC. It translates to CASSYDGQSYGYTF.

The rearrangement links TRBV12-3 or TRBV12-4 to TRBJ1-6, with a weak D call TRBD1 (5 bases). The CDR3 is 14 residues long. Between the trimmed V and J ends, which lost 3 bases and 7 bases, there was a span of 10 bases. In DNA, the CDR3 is TGTGCCAGCAGTTTGGACATAGACAATTCACCCCTCCACTTT. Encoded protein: CASSLDIDNSPLHF.

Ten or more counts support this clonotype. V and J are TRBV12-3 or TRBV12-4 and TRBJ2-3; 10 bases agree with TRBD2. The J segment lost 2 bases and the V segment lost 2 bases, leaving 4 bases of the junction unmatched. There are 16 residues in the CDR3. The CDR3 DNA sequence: TGTGCCAGCAGTTTACTAGCGGGGGCCTCCACAGATACGCAGTATTTT. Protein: CASSLLAGASTDTQYF.

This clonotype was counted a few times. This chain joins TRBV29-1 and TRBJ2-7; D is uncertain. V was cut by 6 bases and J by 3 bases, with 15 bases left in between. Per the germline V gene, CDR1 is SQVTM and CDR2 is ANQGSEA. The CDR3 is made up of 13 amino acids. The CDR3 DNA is TGCAGCGTAGGTCCAGGTAGTCGCTACGAGCAGTACTTC. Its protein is CSVGPGSRYEQYF.

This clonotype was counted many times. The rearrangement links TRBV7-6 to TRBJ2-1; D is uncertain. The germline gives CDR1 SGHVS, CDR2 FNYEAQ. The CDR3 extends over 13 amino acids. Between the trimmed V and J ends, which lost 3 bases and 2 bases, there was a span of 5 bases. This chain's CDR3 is CASSLVTYNEQFF. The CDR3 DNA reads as TGTGCCAGCAGCTTGGTCACCTACAATGAGCAGTTCTTC.

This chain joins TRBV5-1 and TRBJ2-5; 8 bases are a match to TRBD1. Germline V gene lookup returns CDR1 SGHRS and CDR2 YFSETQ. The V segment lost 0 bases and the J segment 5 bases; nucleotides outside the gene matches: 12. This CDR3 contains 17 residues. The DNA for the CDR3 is TGCGCCAGCAGCTTGGACATGACAGGGGTTATTAGTGAGACCCAGTACTTC. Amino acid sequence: CASSLDMTGVISETQYF.

CDR3 in amino acids: CASSYRLEGEQFF. Written as DNA, the CDR3 is TGTGCCAGCAGTTACCGCCTAGAGGGGGAGCAGTTCTTC. This chain connects TRBV6-5 to TRBJ2-1, with D tentatively TRBD1 or TRBD2 (5 bases each). V lost 2 bases, J lost 10 bases, and 12 bases lay in between. This CDR3 spans 13 amino acids. The V gene's germline CDR1 is MNHEY and CDR2 SVGAGI.

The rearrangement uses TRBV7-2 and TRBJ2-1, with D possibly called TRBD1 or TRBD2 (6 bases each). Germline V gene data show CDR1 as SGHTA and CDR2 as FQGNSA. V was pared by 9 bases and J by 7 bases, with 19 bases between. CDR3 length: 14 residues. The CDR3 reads CASSTRKGVNEQFF. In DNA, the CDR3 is TGTGCCAGTTCGACTAGAAAGGGGGTTAATGAGCAGTTCTTC.

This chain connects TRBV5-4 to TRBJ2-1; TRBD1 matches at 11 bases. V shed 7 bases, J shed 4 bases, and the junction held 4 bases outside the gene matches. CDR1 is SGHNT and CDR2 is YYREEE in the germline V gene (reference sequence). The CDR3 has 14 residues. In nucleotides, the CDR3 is TGTGCCAGCGCGGACAGGGGGCAATACAATGAGCAGTTCTTC. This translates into CASADRGQYNEQFF.